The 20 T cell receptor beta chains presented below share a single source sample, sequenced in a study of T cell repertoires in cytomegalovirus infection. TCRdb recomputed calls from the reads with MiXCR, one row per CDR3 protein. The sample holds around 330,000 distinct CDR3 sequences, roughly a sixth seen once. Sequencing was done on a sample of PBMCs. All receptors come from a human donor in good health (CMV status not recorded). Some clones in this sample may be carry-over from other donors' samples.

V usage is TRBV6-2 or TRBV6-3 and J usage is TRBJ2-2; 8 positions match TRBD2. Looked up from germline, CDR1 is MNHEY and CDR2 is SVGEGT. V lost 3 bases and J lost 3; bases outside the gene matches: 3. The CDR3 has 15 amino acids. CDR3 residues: CASSYRRGDTGELFF. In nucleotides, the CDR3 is TGTGCCAGCAGTTATCGGCGGGGGGACACCGGGGAGCTGTTTTTT.

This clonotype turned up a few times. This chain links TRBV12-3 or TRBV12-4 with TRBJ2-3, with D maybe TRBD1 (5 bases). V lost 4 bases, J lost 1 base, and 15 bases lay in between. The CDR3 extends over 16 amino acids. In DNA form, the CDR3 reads TGTGCCAGCAGTTACATAGGGGCGCCCGGCACAGATACGCAGTATTTT. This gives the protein CASSYIGAPGTDTQYF.

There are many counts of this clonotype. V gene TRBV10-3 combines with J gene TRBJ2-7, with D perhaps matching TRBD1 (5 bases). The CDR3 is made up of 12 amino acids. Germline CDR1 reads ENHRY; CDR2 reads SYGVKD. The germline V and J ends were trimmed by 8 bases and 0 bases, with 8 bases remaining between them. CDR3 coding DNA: TGTGCCATCGGACAAAGCTCCTACGAGCAGTACTTC. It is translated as CAIGQSSYEQYF.

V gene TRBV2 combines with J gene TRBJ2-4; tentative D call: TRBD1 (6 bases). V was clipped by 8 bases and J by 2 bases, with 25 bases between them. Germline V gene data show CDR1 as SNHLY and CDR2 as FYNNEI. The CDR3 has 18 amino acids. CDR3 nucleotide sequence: TGTGCCAGCCTAGGACAGTGGCTTGGGCCCTTCTCCAAAAACATTCAGTACTTC. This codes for CASLGQWLGPFSKNIQYF.

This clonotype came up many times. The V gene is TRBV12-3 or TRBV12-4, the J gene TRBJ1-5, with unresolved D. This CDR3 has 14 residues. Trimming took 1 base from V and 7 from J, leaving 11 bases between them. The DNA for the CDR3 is TGTGCCAGCAGTTTAGAGAGCCGAACCCAGCCCCAGCATTTT. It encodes CASSLESRTQPQHF.

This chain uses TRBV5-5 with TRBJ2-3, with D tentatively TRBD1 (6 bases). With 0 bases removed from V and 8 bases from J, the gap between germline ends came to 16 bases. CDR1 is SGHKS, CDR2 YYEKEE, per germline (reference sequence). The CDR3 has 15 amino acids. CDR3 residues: CASSLAPGVSGTQYF. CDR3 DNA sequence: TGTGCCAGCAGCTTGGCTCCAGGGGTGTCTGGTACGCAGTATTTT.

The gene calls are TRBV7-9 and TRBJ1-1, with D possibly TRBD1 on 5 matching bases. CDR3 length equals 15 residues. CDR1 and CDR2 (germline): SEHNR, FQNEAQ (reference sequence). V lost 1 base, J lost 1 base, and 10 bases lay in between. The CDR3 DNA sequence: TGTGCCAGCAGCTTAGAGCGGGGGGGGAACACTGAAGCTTTCTTT. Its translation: CASSLERGGNTEAFF.

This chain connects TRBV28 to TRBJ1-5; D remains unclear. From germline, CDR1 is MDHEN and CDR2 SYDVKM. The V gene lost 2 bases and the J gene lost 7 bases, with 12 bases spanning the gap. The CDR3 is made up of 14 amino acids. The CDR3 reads CASSLTDTWQPQHF. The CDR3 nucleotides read TGTGCCAGCAGTTTAACAGATACTTGGCAGCCCCAGCATTTT.

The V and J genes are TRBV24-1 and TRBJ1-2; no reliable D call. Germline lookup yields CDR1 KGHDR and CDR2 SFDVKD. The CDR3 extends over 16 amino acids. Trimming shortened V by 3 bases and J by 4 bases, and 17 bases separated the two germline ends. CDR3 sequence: CATSDPAQPASYGYTF. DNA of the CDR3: TGTGCCACCAGTGATCCAGCGCAGCCGGCTAGCTATGGCTACACCTTC.

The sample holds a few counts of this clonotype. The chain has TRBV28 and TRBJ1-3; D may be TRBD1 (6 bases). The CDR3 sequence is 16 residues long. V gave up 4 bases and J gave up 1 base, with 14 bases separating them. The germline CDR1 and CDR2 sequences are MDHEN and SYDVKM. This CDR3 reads CASSSPNRASGNTIYF. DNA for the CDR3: TGTGCCAGCAGTTCGCCGAACAGGGCTTCTGGAAACACCATATATTTT.

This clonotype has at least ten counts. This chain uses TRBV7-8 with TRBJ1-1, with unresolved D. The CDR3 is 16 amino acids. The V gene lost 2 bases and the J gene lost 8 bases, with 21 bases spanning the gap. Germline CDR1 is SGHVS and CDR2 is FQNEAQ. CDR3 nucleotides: TGTGCCAGCAGCTTAAATTATGAACGCAGGCTCTCGGAAGCTTTCTTT. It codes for CASSLNYERRLSEAFF.

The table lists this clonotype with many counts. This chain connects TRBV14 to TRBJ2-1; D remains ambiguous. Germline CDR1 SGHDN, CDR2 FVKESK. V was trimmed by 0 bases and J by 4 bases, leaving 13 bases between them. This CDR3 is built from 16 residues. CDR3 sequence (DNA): TGTGCCAGCAGCCAAGACCTGCCGCGATTTTACAATGAGCAGTTCTTC. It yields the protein CASSQDLPRFYNEQFF.

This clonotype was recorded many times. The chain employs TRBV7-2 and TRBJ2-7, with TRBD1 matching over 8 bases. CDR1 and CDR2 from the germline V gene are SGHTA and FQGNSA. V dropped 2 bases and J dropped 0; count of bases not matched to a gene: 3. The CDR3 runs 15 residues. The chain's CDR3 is CASSLPDRASYEQYF. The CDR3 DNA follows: TGTGCCAGCAGCTTACCGGACAGGGCCTCCTACGAGCAGTACTTC. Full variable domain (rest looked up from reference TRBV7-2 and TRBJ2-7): GAGVSQSPSNKVTEKGKDVELRCDPISGHTALYWYRQSLGQGLEFLIYFQGNSAPDKSGLPSDRFSAERTGGSVSTLTIQRTQQEDSAVYLCASSLPDRASYEQYFGPGTRLTVT.

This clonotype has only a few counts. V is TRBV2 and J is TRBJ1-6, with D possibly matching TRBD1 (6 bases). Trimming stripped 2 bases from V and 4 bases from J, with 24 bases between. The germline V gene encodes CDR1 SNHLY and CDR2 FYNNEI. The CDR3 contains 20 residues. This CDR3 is CASSERVGGPGTPYNSPLHF. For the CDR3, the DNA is TGTGCCAGCAGTGAACGCGTGGGGGGACCCGGGACACCTTATAATTCACCCCTCCACTTT.

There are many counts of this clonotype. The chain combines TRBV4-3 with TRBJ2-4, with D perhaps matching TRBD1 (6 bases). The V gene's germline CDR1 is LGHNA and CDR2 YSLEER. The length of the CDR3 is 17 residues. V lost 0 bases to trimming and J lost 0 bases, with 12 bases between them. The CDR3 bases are TGCGCCAGCAGCCAAGATGGGCAGGGGATAGCCAAAAACATTCAGTACTTC. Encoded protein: CASSQDGQGIAKNIQYF.

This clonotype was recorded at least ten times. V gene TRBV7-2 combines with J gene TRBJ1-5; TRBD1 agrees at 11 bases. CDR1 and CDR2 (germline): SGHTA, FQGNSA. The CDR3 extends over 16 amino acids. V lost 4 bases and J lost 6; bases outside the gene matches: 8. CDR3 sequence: CASSYGGQGVGQPQHF. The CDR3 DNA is TGTGCCAGCAGCTACGGGGGACAGGGGGTTGGTCAGCCCCAGCATTTT.

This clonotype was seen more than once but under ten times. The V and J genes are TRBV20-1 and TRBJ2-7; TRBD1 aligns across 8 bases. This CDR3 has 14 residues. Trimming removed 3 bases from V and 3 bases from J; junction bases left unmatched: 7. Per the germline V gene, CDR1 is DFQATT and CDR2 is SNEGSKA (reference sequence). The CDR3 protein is CSASFATGDYEQYF. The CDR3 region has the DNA TGCAGTGCTAGTTTCGCGACAGGGGACTACGAGCAGTACTTC.

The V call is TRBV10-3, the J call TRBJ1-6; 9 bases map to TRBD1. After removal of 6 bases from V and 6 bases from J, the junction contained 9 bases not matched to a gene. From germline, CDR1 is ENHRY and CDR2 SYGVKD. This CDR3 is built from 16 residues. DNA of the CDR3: TGTGCCATCAGAGGACAGCAACAGGGGGCTAATTCACCCCTCCACTTT. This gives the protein CAIRGQQQGANSPLHF.

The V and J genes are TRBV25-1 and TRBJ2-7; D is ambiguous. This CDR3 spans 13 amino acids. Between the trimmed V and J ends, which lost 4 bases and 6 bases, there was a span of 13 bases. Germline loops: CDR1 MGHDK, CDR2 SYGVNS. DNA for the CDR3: TGTGCCAGCAGTGGGGGTCAATCGGCCGAGCAGTACTTC. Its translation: CASSGGQSAEQYF.

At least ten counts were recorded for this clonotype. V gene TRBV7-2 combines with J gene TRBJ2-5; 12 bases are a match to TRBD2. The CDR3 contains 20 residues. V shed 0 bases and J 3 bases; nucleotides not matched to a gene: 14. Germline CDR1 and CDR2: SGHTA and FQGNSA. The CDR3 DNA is TGTGCCAGCAGCTTAGCGTCGTCAGCTAGCGGGGGGGCCGGAAAAGAGACCCAGTACTTC. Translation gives CASSLASSASGGAGKETQYF.